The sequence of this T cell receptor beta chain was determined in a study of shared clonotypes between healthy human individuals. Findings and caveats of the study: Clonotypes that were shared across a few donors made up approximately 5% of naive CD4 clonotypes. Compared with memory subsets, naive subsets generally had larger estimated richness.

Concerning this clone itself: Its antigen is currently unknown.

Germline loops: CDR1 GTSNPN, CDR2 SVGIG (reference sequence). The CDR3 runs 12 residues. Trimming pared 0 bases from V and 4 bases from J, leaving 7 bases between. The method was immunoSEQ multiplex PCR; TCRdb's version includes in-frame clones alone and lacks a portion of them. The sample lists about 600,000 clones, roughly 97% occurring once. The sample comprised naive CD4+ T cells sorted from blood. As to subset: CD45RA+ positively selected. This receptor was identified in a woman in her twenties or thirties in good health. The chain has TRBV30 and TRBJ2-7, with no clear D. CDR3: CAWSVSRYEQYF. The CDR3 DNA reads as TGTGCCTGGAGTGTATCTAGGTACGAGCAGTACTTC.